This T cell receptor (beta chain) originates from a study of T cells after yellow fever vaccination (dated by TCRdb to about 2019). In terms of the full investigation: The SMART-Seq v4 Ultra Low Input RNA kit was used to prepare libraries from fractions with low cell numbers. To follow T-cell clones before and after both primary and booster YFV17D yellow fever vaccination, bulk TCR alpha and beta repertoires underwent longitudinal sequencing. Two healthy male donors, one aged 18 to 30 and one aged 30 to 40 years, were included in the cohort. Bulk PBMC replicates and cell subsets were isolated from blood drawn at multiple timepoints before and after both primary and secondary immunization.

Broad study findings and their caveats: A small fraction of clonotypes showed up in both the CD4 and CD8 compartments, probably as a result of convergent recombination. Most clones expanded after primary vaccination were re-detected after the booster (around 96% of CD4 and around 88% of CD8), suggesting broad memory maintenance. The secondary T-cell response was weaker than the primary response but faster, peaking on day 5 instead of day 15. Only two donors were included in the study, so the extent to which the findings can be generalized is limited. FACS-sorted repertoires could contain abundant contaminating clonotypes from the bulk population, so computational filtering was required.

The data were produced on an Illumina NovaSeq 6000. TCR cDNA was synthesized by 5'RACE template switching, which introduced a universal primer site and unique molecular identifiers. Priming for cDNA synthesis came from both the TCR alpha and TCR beta constant segments. Library amplification used two PCR steps, and the second PCR step added sample barcodes and sequencing adapters. Libraries were sequenced on Illumina HiSeq 2500 (2x100 bp) or NovaSeq (2x150 bp). The paper's data handling went like this. Demultiplexing of reads and collapsing into UMI consensus sequences were performed with MIGEC, and V(D)J alignment was carried out with MiXCR. Using edgeR on replicate PBMC samples, clonotypes were called vaccine-responding if FDR was below 0.01 and the log2 fold change was above 5 up to day 15. Bulk clonotypes were assigned CD4 or CD8 identity according to which sequenced CD4 or CD8 repertoire held them at higher abundance. In-frame beta chains were kept once TCRdb had trimmed the public reads at Q25 with fastp and called clones with MiXCR. Rows merge per CDR3 protein into single entries with the most common DNA and genes. TCRdb, not the authors, supplied the V and J calls. The sample data list some 300,000 distinct CDR3 sequences, and 8.7% of these were observed just once. The top ten clonotypes cover around 3.3% of the sample.

CDR1 and CDR2, per the germline V gene, are SQVTM and ANQGSEA. The CDR3 sequence holds 14 residues, the cysteine and phenylalanine included. Only the CDR3 region is kept as DNA, spanning 42 bases read in frame from base 1. V is pared back by 6 bases and J by 5 bases, with 19 bases lying between the germline termini. According to the study, the label for this sample's treatment or condition signals: live attenuated yellow fever vaccine strain. A standard Ficoll-Paque protocol was used to isolate PBMCs from peripheral blood. Dynabeads CD4 and CD8 positive selection kits were used to isolate the CD4 and CD8 T-cell fractions. RNA was extracted with TriZol from bulk PBMCs, CD4 and CD8 fractions, and dextramer-positive and dextramer-negative fractions. This clonotype was picked up many times. This clone's antigen is unknown. There are no base qualities to consult, and no much larger clone falls within one base.

The chain joins TRBV29-1 to TRBJ2-5; the D gene is perhaps TRBD1 or TRBD2, each of them matching over 5 bases. This specimen was CD4+ T cells sorted from PBMCs, taken 5 days after the yellow fever booster vaccination. The receptor's source is a man between 18 and 29 years old who received the YFV17D yellow fever vaccine. CDR3 loop: CSVTRDLGTETQYF. The bases read TGCAGCGTCACAAGGGACCTCGGGACCGAGACCCAGTACTTC. The full variable domain, with segments outside the CDR3 supplied by the reference TRBV29-1 and TRBJ2-5 proteins, appears as SAVISQKPSRDICQRGTSLTIQCQVDSQVTMMFWYRQQPGQSLTLIATANQGSEATYESGFVIDKFPISRPNLTFSTLTVSNMSPEDSSIYLCSVTRDLGTETQYFGPGTRLLVL.